Shown below are 22 T cell receptor beta chains from a single sample sequenced in a study of vaccination and CD4 T cells after COVID-19. These receptors have no known antigen. The treatment is: approximately 10-day PBMC culture with coronavirus spike peptide pools or control peptides (ViraFEST assay). Scientists ran DNA taken from cultured CD4+ T cells through the Oncomine TCR Beta short-read assay for sequencing. Via MiXCR, TCRdb re-called the PCR reads, giving one row per CDR3 protein. The data contain 18,000 or so distinct CDR3 sequences, under 30% of them singletons. Sequencing used cultured CD4+ T cells from blood. Source of these receptors: a human donor with COVID-19.

The CDR3 DNA sequence: TGTGCCACCAGTGATTTTGGGGGTCCCGGACCAGATACGCAGTATTTT. As protein: CATSDFGGPGPDTQYF. J is TRBJ2-3 and V is TRBV24-1; D is tentatively TRBD1 or TRBD2 (5 bases each). CDR1 and CDR2 from the germline V gene are KGHDR and SFDVKD. The CDR3 length is 16 residues. The V gene lost 1 base and the J gene lost 4 bases, with 14 bases spanning the gap.

The gene calls are TRBV12-3 or TRBV12-4 and TRBJ1-3; D perhaps matches TRBD1 (6 bases). V lost 3 bases and J 8 bases, leaving 14 bases between the germline ends. This CDR3 spans 14 amino acids. CDR3 region: CASSFGQTGDTIYF. DNA of the CDR3: TGTGCCAGCAGTTTCGGACAGACGGGGGACACCATATATTTT.

CDR3 bases: TGTGCCAGCAGTGAAGCTGCCGGGACATACTACGAGCAGTACTTC. It specifies CASSEAAGTYYEQYF. The chain carries TRBV6-1 and TRBJ2-7; D possibly corresponds to TRBD1 (6 bases). There are 15 residues in the CDR3. V was clipped by 0 bases and J by 3 bases, with 12 bases between them. Germline values: CDR1 MNHNS, CDR2 SASEGT.

This clonotype was seen more than once but under ten times. The chain couples TRBV11-3 to TRBJ2-7, with a tentative D call TRBD2 (6 bases). CDR1 is SGHNT, CDR2 YENEEA, per germline. The V end was cut by 4 bases, the J end by 0 bases, with 16 bases between. The CDR3 loop spans 16 amino acids. The CDR3, as DNA: TGTGCCAGCAGCTATCGGCAAGCGGGCTTCTCCTACGAGCAGTACTTC. Residues: CASSYRQAGFSYEQYF.

The rearrangement joins TRBV12-3 or TRBV12-4 to TRBJ2-7, with 8 nucleotides matching TRBD1. There are 15 residues in the CDR3. After removal of 1 base from V and 0 bases from J, the junction contained 2 bases not matched to a gene. The DNA for the CDR3 is TGTGCCAGCAGTTTAGGACAGGGGAGCTCCTACGAGCAGTACTTC. It specifies CASSLGQGSSYEQYF.

This clonotype has more than one count but fewer than ten. The V and J genes are TRBV7-6 and TRBJ1-4, with D perhaps TRBD1 (5 bases). Looked up from germline, CDR1 is SGHVS and CDR2 is FNYEAQ. CDR3 length: 15 amino acids. Trimming cost V 1 base and J 6 bases, with 12 bases left between them. The CDR3: CASSLGGGNHEKLFF. The CDR3 DNA sequence: TGTGCCAGCAGCTTAGGTGGGGGGAATCATGAAAAACTGTTTTTT.

This sequence joins TRBV5-4 and TRBJ2-7; 8 bases fit TRBD1. The V segment lost 4 bases and the J segment 6 bases; nucleotides outside the gene matches: 9. CDR3 length: 14 amino acids. The germline V gene has CDR1 SGHNT and CDR2 YYREEE (reference sequence). The CDR3 reads CASSLTGGSIEQYF. The CDR3 coding sequence is TGTGCCAGCAGCCTTACAGGGGGAAGTATCGAGCAGTACTTC.

This clonotype was counted a few times. The chain uses TRBV20-1 and TRBJ2-1; D is tentatively TRBD1 or TRBD2 (6 bases each). The germline CDR1 and CDR2 sequences are DFQATT and SNEGSKA (reference sequence). The CDR3 sequence is 13 residues long. V gave up 3 bases and J gave up 3 bases, with 9 bases separating them. CDR3 DNA: TGCAGTGCTAGCGCGGGACACTACAATGAGCAGTTCTTC. It codes for CSASAGHYNEQFF.

This clonotype was found a few times. This rearrangement joins TRBV7-2 to TRBJ2-4, with TRBD1 identical over 10 bases. V dropped 10 bases and J dropped 6; count of bases not matched to a gene: 3. The CDR3 is made up of 12 amino acids. From germline, CDR1 is SGHTA and CDR2 FQGNSA. CDR3 in DNA: TGTGCCACCGGGGACAGGGGAAACATTCAGTACTTC. This codes for CATGDRGNIQYF.

V is TRBV20-1 and J is TRBJ1-2; a possible D gene is TRBD1 (5 bases). There are 13 residues in the CDR3. V was shortened by 4 bases and J by 8 bases, with 17 bases between the two germline ends. Germline loops: CDR1 DFQATT, CDR2 SNEGSKA (reference sequence). The CDR3 coding sequence is TGCAGTGCTAAGACAGACCGGACTATGGGCTACACCTTC. This sequence encodes CSAKTDRTMGYTF.

The rearrangement links TRBV11-2 to TRBJ1-4, with D possibly being TRBD1 (5 bases). The CDR3 sequence is 17 residues long. Deletions cut 5 bases from V and 1 base from J, with 17 bases between. Germline lookup yields CDR1 SGHAT and CDR2 FQNNGV. The CDR3 region is CASSALRLGRTNEKLFF. CDR3 coding DNA: TGTGCCAGCAGCGCACTGAGGCTGGGGCGAACTAATGAAAAACTGTTTTTT.

The chain links TRBV5-1 to TRBJ2-7; a possible D gene is TRBD2 (7 bases). Germline CDR1 SGHRS, CDR2 YFSETQ. CDR3 length: 15 residues. Trimming pared 4 bases from V and 0 bases from J, leaving 14 bases between. CDR3: CASSRGAESSYEQYF. The CDR3 DNA is TGCGCCAGCAGCCGGGGGGCGGAGAGCTCCTACGAGCAGTACTTC.

This chain connects TRBV6-4 to TRBJ1-6; D not resolved. The CDR3 consists of 18 residues. Trimming removed 0 bases at V and 0 bases at J, with 12 bases between. The germline V gene encodes CDR1 MRHNA and CDR2 SNTAGT. CDR3 nucleotide sequence: TGTGCCAGCAGTGACTCGGAAATGCCGAGCTCCTATAATTCACCCCTCCACTTT. This encodes CASSDSEMPSSYNSPLHF.

The gene calls are TRBV5-6 and TRBJ2-1, with D perhaps matching TRBD2 (6 bases). The CDR3 is 16 amino acids. Germline values: CDR1 SGHDT, CDR2 YYEEEE. Between the trimmed V and J ends, which lost 1 base and 3 bases, there was a span of 14 bases. The CDR3 nucleotides are TGTGCCAGCAGCTTGCAGGAGGGGTCCGGCTACAATGAGCAGTTCTTC. It specifies CASSLQEGSGYNEQFF.

The chain couples TRBV9 to TRBJ2-1, with D hard to call. CDR1 SGDLS and CDR2 YYNGEE come from the germline V gene. The V end was cut by 0 bases, the J end by 5 bases, with 6 bases between. The CDR3 has 13 amino acids. This chain's CDR3 is CASSVAPHNEQFF. Written as DNA, the CDR3 is TGTGCCAGCAGCGTAGCCCCCCACAATGAGCAGTTCTTC.

This clonotype has more than one count but fewer than ten. The gene calls are TRBV30 and TRBJ2-2; D assignment may be TRBD1 or TRBD2 (5 bases each). From germline, CDR1 is GTSNPN and CDR2 SVGIG (reference sequence). The CDR3 has 14 amino acids. The V end was cut by 5 bases, the J end by 0 bases, with 10 bases between. CDR3 DNA sequence: TGTGCCTGGGGGACCCACGCGAACACCGGGGAGCTGTTTTTT. Encoded protein: CAWGTHANTGELFF.

Only a few counts were recorded for this clonotype. This rearrangement joins TRBV27 to TRBJ2-3, with D maybe TRBD1 (6 bases). Germline CDR1 MNHEY, CDR2 SMNVEV (reference sequence). V was clipped by 4 bases and J by 2 bases, with 19 bases between them. The CDR3 has 17 residues. The CDR3, as DNA: TGTGCCAGCAGTTCCCTGGGGTGGGGGCCGATCACAGATACGCAGTATTTT. This sequence encodes CASSSLGWGPITDTQYF.

This clonotype was seen a few times. The genes are TRBV9 and TRBJ2-5; 13 bases align to TRBD2. The CDR3 length is 16 residues. After removal of 4 bases from V and 4 bases from J, the junction contained 7 bases not matched to a gene. Germline V gives CDR1 SGDLS, CDR2 YYNGEE. The CDR3: CASSFGTSGDGETQYF. DNA of the CDR3: TGTGCCAGCAGCTTCGGGACTAGCGGGGACGGAGAGACCCAGTACTTC.

The V gene is TRBV2, the J gene TRBJ1-1, with D unclear. Trimming pared 3 bases from V and 5 bases from J, leaving 7 bases between. CDR1 is SNHLY and CDR2 is FYNNEI in the germline V gene. The CDR3 loop spans 12 amino acids. CDR3 region: CASSERGTEAFF. DNA of the CDR3: TGTGCCAGCAGTGAGCGAGGGACTGAAGCTTTCTTT.

The V and J genes are TRBV7-9 and TRBJ2-1, with 8 bases aligning to TRBD1. The end of the DNA is better explained by TRBJ2-7, so the J call may be wrong. CDR3 length: 15 amino acids. Germline V gene lookup returns CDR1 SEHNR and CDR2 FQNEAQ (reference sequence). CDR3 sequence: CASSLGQGAVYEQYF. The CDR3 bases are TGTGCCAGCAGCTTGGGGCAGGGGGCAGTCTACGAGCAGTACTTC.

There are a few counts of this clonotype. This chain connects TRBV6-1 to TRBJ2-5; D not resolved. Germline-derived CDR1 and CDR2 are MNHNS and SASEGT. The CDR3 is 15 amino acids. Trimming cost V 6 bases and J 3 bases, with 17 bases left between them. DNA of the CDR3: TGTGCCAGCAGCATTACCTGGGCAGCAAAAGAGACCCAGTACTTC. Translated: CASSITWAAKETQYF.

This clonotype was seen just once. The chain recombines TRBV12-3 or TRBV12-4 with TRBJ1-5; D is possibly TRBD1 (6 bases). The CDR3 has 15 residues. The V and J ends lost 3 bases and 2 bases respectively, with 11 bases between them. In DNA form, the CDR3 reads TGTGCCAGCAGTTTCGCAGGGGCAGGCAATCAGCCCCAGCATTTT. Protein product: CASSFAGAGNQPQHF.